The clone carrying this T cell receptor (beta chain) was detected a few times. Repertoires were generated with immunoSEQ multiplex PCR, while TCRdb's copy carries only in-frame clones and drops some. The sample contains 250,000 to 300,000 clones, approximately 80% of which appear only once. This record comes from a study of control samples from healthy donors and cancer patients. This sequence was found in a woman aged 55-69 years with lung cancer. Material for sequencing was PBMCs.

CDR3 sequence reads: CASSRTVGTGTSRGEQYF. The CDR3 region has the DNA TGCGCCAGCAGCCGTACAGTGGGTACCGGGACTAGCCGGGGCGAGCAGTACTTC. J is TRBJ2-7 and V is TRBV4-1, with 9 positions matching TRBD2. CDR1 MGHRA and CDR2 YSYEKL come from the germline V gene. The trim removed 4 bases at V and 6 bases at J, leaving 19 bases unmatched. The CDR3 has 18 amino acids.